This is a list of T cell receptor beta chains from one sample in a study of cytomegalovirus exposure and HLA in healthy donors. TCRdb's table, derived via immunoSEQ multiplex PCR, lists solely in-frame clones and lacks some. The table lists 200,000 to 300,000 clones, roughly 81% of them singletons. Specimen: PBMCs. These receptors were collected from a woman aged 40 to 55 in good health and CMV-seropositive. CDR3s include the opening cysteine and the closing phenylalanine or tryptophan. Each record gives: clone size, J gene, V gene, D gene, CDR3 protein, CDR3 DNA. The D gene is left open where the match is weak. Size is omitted from some rows. Given values are once, few, many or a class for expanded clones.

- | TRBJ2-7 | TRBV14 | TRBD2 | CASRLAGGPYEQYF | TGTGCCAGCAGGCTAGCGGGAGGGCCCTACGAGCAGTACTTC
- | TRBJ2-7 | TRBV2 | TRBD2 | CASNRATSGRGEQYF | TGTGCCAGCAACCGGGCCACTAGCGGGAGGGGCGAGCAGTACTTC
- | TRBJ1-5 | TRBV7-9 | - | CASSLWGDSNQPQHF | TGTGCCAGCAGCTTGTGGGGGGATAGCAATCAGCCCCAGCATTTT
- | TRBJ2-5 | TRBV5-1 | - | CASSLVSGKETQYF | TGCGCCAGCAGCTTGGTTAGCGGAAAAGAGACCCAGTACTTC
- | TRBJ1-4 | TRBV27 | - | CASRPGVGNEKLFF | TGTGCCAGCAGACCAGGGGTGGGTAATGAAAAACTGTTTTTT
- | TRBJ2-7 | TRBV2 | - | CASTVRDSPYEQYF | TGTGCCAGCACCGTTAGGGACTCACCGTACGAGCAGTACTTC
- | TRBJ2-5 | TRBV30 | - | CAWRVGATQETQYF | TGTGCCTGGAGAGTAGGGGCAACTCAAGAGACCCAGTACTTC
- | TRBJ2-3 | TRBV6-1 | TRBD1 | CASSEAGGQNMDTQYF | TGTGCCAGCAGTGAAGCAGGGGGCCAAAACATGGATACGCAGTATTTT
- | TRBJ1-2 | TRBV19 | TRBD1 | CASSRADRSNYGYTF | TGTGCCAGTAGTAGAGCGGACAGGTCTAACTATGGCTACACCTTC
- | TRBJ2-2 | TRBV5-1 | - | CASSLGNRAPTNTGELFF | TGCGCCAGCAGCTTGGGTAACAGGGCCCCCACGAACACCGGGGAGCTGTTTTTT
- | TRBJ2-1 | TRBV7-2 | - | CASSLWGDEQFF | TGTGCCAGCAGCTTATGGGGGGATGAGCAGTTCTTC
- | TRBJ2-7 | TRBV18 | - | CASSPTPMPYEQYF | TGTGCCAGCTCACCTACACCAATGCCCTACGAGCAGTACTTC
few | TRBJ1-1 | TRBV4-3 | - | CASSQKTAAGTEAFF | TGCGCCAGCAGCCAGAAAACGGCCGCGGGCACTGAAGCTTTCTTT
- | TRBJ1-2 | TRBV7-2 | - | CASSPYATGGLYGYTF | TGTGCCAGCAGCCCATACGCGACAGGCGGTCTCTATGGCTACACCTTC
- | TRBJ1-5 | TRBV7-2 | - | CASSPNRDQPQHF | TGTGCCAGCAGCCCTAACAGGGATCAGCCCCAGCATTTT
- | TRBJ1-2 | TRBV10-3 | TRBD1 | CAISLGQGSYGYTF | TGTGCCATCAGCCTGGGACAGGGTAGCTATGGCTACACCTTC
- | TRBJ1-5 | TRBV23-1 | TRBD1 | CARPPGTGDQPQHF | TGCGCCAGGCCCCCCGGGACAGGGGATCAGCCCCAGCATTTT
- | TRBJ1-2 | TRBV30 | TRBD1 | CAWSIPGGAGYGYTF | TGTGCCTGGAGTATACCAGGGGGCGCGGGCTATGGCTACACCTTC
- | TRBJ2-7 | TRBV4-3 | - | CASSQYQTYEQYF | TGCGCCAGCAGCCAATATCAGACCTACGAGCAGTACTTC
few | TRBJ2-2 | TRBV28 | TRBD1 | CASSVLQGSGELFF | TGTGCCAGCAGTGTCCTACAGGGGTCCGGGGAGCTGTTTTTT
- | TRBJ1-1 | TRBV18 | TRBD1 | CASSPVDRGSEAFF | TGTGCCAGCTCACCGGTTGACAGGGGGTCTGAAGCTTTCTTT
- | TRBJ1-2 | TRBV7-9 | TRBD1 | CASSPLGDRDYGYTF | TGTGCCAGCAGCCCTCTTGGGGACAGGGACTATGGCTACACCTTC
- | TRBJ2-5 | TRBV7-7 | - | CASSFSVKETQYF | TGTGCTAGCAGCTTTTCAGTGAAAGAGACCCAGTACTTC
- | TRBJ1-2 | TRBV2 | - | CASSESRVGYGYTF | TGTGCCAGCAGTGAATCTCGGGTTGGCTATGGCTACACCTTC
- | TRBJ2-1 | TRBV28 | TRBD2 | CATGTSGYYNEQFF | TGTGCCACCGGGACTAGCGGGTACTACAATGAGCAGTTCTTC
- | TRBJ1-5 | TRBV6-1 | TRBD1 | CASSRQGYQPQHF | TGTGCCAGCAGTAGACAGGGCTATCAGCCCCAGCATTTT
- | TRBJ2-1 | TRBV5-1 | TRBD2 | CASSSEDSGSLSYNEQFF | TGCGCCAGCAGCTCCGAAGATAGCGGGAGTCTCTCCTACAATGAGCAGTTCTTC
- | TRBJ1-6 | TRBV5-1 | - | CASRGTAGANSPLHF | TGCGCCAGCAGAGGAACGGCAGGGGCAAATTCACCCCTCCACTTT
- | TRBJ2-1 | TRBV19 | TRBD2 | CASSILAGIYNEQFF | TGTGCCAGTAGTATCCTAGCGGGGATCTACAATGAGCAGTTCTTC
- | TRBJ2-6 | TRBV28 | TRBD2 | CASNSGGQGANVLTF | TGTGCCAGCAACTCGGGGGGGCAAGGGGCCAACGTCCTGACTTTC
- | TRBJ1-2 | TRBV7-2 | - | CASSPIVLYGYTF | TGTGCCAGCAGTCCTATAGTGTTGTATGGCTACACCTTC
- | TRBJ2-7 | TRBV14 | - | CASSPTGKGYEQYF | TGTGCCAGCAGCCCCACAGGGAAGGGCTACGAGCAGTACTTC
- | TRBJ2-2 | TRBV2 | TRBD2 | CASTRGGSKVTGELFF | TGTGCCAGCACACGGGGGGGATCAAAGGTCACCGGGGAGCTGTTTTTT
- | TRBJ1-1 | TRBV5-6 | - | CASSLEGLINTEAFF | TGTGCCAGCAGCTTGGAAGGACTCATTAACACTGAAGCTTTCTTT
once | TRBJ1-2 | TRBV13 | TRBD1 | CASSEQGAFYGYTF | TGTGCCAGCAGCGAACAGGGGGCCTTCTATGGCTACACCTTC
- | TRBJ1-5 | TRBV5-1 | TRBD1 | CASSRQGGNQPQHF | TGCGCCAGCAGTAGACAGGGGGGCAATCAGCCCCAGCATTTT
- | TRBJ2-7 | TRBV28 | - | CASSRGALYEQYF | TGTGCCAGCAGTCGGGGGGCGCTTTACGAGCAGTACTTC
- | TRBJ2-7 | TRBV27 | TRBD2 | CASSPTSYNEQYF | TGTGCCAGCAGTCCGACTAGCTACAACGAGCAGTACTTC
- | TRBJ2-6 | TRBV10-3 | TRBD1 | CAISASGQGAGGANVLTF | TGTGCCATCAGTGCGTCGGGACAGGGGGCGGGTGGGGCCAACGTCCTGACTTTC
- | TRBJ2-5 | TRBV28 | TRBD2 | CASSSAGTSGRETQYF | TGTGCCAGCAGTTCTGCCGGGACTAGCGGGAGGGAGACCCAGTACTTC
- | TRBJ1-1 | TRBV19 | TRBD1 | CASSMGGQGARNTEAFF | TGTGCCAGTAGTATGGGGGGACAGGGGGCCCGGAACACTGAAGCTTTCTTT
- | TRBJ2-7 | TRBV19 | - | CASSVTGLEQYF | TGTGCCAGTAGTGTGACAGGTCTCGAGCAGTACTTC
- | TRBJ1-1 | TRBV5-4 | - | CASSSPGIEAFF | TGTGCCAGCAGCAGCCCGGGGATTGAAGCTTTCTTT
- | TRBJ2-1 | TRBV28 | TRBD2 | CASSTRLAGVLNEQFF | TGTGCCAGCAGTACTCGACTAGCGGGAGTTCTTAATGAGCAGTTCTTC
- | TRBJ1-6 | TRBV27 | - | CASSTGRGSPLHF | TGTGCCAGCAGTACAGGGAGGGGGTCACCCCTCCACTTT
- | TRBJ2-5 | TRBV11-2 | TRBD1 | CASSLVRGRLETQYF | TGTGCCAGCAGCTTAGTGAGGGGGCGGCTGGAGACCCAGTACTTC
- | TRBJ1-2 | TRBV9 | - | CASGSGGNYGYTF | TGTGCCAGCGGCTCGGGAGGGAACTATGGCTACACCTTC
- | TRBJ2-7 | TRBV10-3 | TRBD1 | CAIMWQGDEQYF | TGTGCCATCATGTGGCAGGGGGACGAGCAGTACTTC
- | TRBJ2-5 | TRBV6-5 | - | CASSYLANPQETQYF | TGTGCCAGCAGTTACTTGGCAAACCCACAAGAGACCCAGTACTTC